Given below is one T cell receptor (beta chain) in context. The CDR3 runs to 16 residues. Germline V gene lookup returns CDR1 SGHRS and CDR2 YFSETQ. Deletions cut 1 base from V and 0 bases from J, with 11 bases between. The source of the sample is a study of technical replicates of blood from several donors. TCRdb's table, derived via immunoSEQ multiplex PCR, lists solely in-frame clones and lacks some. Of tens of thousands of clones listed, approximately 95% are singletons. This receptor was identified in a human donor in good health. The specimen sequenced was T cells isolated from PBMCs. This sequence joins TRBV5-1 and TRBJ1-5; tentatively, D is TRBD1 (5 bases). This chain's CDR3 is CASSLLSTASNQPQHF. Here the CDR3 DNA reads TGCGCCAGCAGCTTGTTATCGACAGCTAGCAATCAGCCCCAGCATTTT.